Below, 5 T cell receptor beta chains from the same sample are listed, as sequenced in a study of response to subunit inactivated influenza vaccine. TCRdb re-called the RT-PCR reads with MiXCR, one entry per CDR3 protein. The sample holds just over 300,000 distinct CDR3 sequences; 21% are singletons and the top ten take roughly a tenth. Sequenced material: PBMCs from blood, taken 21 months after vaccination. The source is a man aged 45-69 years who received an inactivated influenza vaccine.

The V and J genes are TRBV28 and TRBJ1-2; weak D call: TRBD1 (5 bases). This CDR3 has 14 residues. CDR1 is MDHEN, CDR2 SYDVKM, per germline. V lost 2 bases, J lost 7 bases, and 14 bases lay in between. The DNA of the CDR3 is TGTGCCAGCAGTTTAAACAGGCTGGGTCGTGGCTACACCTTC. It specifies CASSLNRLGRGYTF.

The genes are TRBV9 and TRBJ1-3; TRBD1 aligns across 7 bases. V was clipped by 3 bases and J by 1 base; unmatched bases: 7. Germline CDR1 reads SGDLS; CDR2 reads YYNGEE. The CDR3 extends over 16 amino acids. CDR3 sequence (DNA): TGTGCCAGCAGCGGTACAGGGGACCCTTCTGGAAACACCATATATTTT. This codes for CASSGTGDPSGNTIYF.

This clonotype was detected ten times or more. The chain has TRBV7-9 and TRBJ1-2; D perhaps matches TRBD1 (5 bases). The germline V gene has CDR1 SEHNR and CDR2 FQNEAQ (reference sequence). This CDR3 contains 14 residues. V lost 2 bases, J lost 8 bases, and 15 bases lay in between. Here the CDR3 DNA reads TGTGCCAGCAGCTTATATCCCGGGGCATGGGGCTACACCTTC. The encoded protein is CASSLYPGAWGYTF. Using reference TRBV7-9 and TRBJ1-2 for the parts outside the CDR3, the full variable domain is DTGVSQNPRHKITKRGQNVTFRCDPISEHNRLYWYRQTLGQGPEFLTYFQNEAQLEKSRLLSDRFSAERPKGSFSTLEIQRTEQGDSAMYLCASSLYPGAWGYTFGSGTRLTVV.

This clonotype has a handful of counts. The chain is built from TRBV29-1 and TRBJ2-7; 10 bases agree with TRBD2. Trimming removed 4 bases from V and 3 bases from J; junction bases left unmatched: 3. The CDR3 contains 13 residues. Germline V gives CDR1 SQVTM, CDR2 ANQGSEA. The CDR3 bases are TGCAGCGTTGCGCTAGCGGGAGTCTACGAGCAGTACTTC. It encodes CSVALAGVYEQYF.

The chain has TRBV4-1 and TRBJ1-1; a weak D match, TRBD1 (5 bases). Trimming pared 1 base from V and 4 bases from J, leaving 13 bases between. The CDR3 consists of 15 residues. CDR1 is MGHRA and CDR2 is YSYEKL in the germline V gene. The CDR3 sequence is CASSQGAGGGTEAFF. Written as DNA, the CDR3 is TGCGCCAGCAGCCAAGGGGCTGGGGGGGGCACTGAAGCTTTCTTT.